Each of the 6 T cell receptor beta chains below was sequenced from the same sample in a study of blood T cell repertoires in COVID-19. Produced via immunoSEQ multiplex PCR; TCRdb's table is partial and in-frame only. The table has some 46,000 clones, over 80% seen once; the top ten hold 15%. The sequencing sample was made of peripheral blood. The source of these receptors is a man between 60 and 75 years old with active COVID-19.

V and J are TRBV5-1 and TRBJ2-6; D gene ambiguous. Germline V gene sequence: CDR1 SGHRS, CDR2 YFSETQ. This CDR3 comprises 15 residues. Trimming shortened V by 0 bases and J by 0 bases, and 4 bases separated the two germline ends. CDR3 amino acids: CASSLDSSGANVLTF. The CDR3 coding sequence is TGCGCCAGCAGCTTGGACTCCTCTGGGGCCAACGTCCTGACTTTC. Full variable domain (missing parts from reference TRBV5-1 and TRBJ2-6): KAGVTQTPRYLIKTRGQQVTLSCSPISGHRSVSWYQQTPGQGLQFLFEYFSETQRNKGNFPGRFSGRQFSNSRSEMNVSTLELGDSALYLCASSLDSSGANVLTFGAGSRLTVL.

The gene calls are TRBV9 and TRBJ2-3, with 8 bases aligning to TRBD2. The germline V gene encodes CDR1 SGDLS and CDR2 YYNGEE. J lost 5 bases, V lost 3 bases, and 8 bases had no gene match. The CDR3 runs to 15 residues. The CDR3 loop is CASSGTSLRQDTQYF. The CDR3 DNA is TGTGCCAGCAGCGGGACTAGCCTCAGGCAAGATACGCAGTATTTT.

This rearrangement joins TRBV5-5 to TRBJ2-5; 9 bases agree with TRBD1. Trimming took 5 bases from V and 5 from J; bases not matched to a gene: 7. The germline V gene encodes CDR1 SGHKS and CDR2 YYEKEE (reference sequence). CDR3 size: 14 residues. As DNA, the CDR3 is TGTGCCAGCAGGAAACAGGGGGCTGGGGAGACCCAGTACTTC. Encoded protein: CASRKQGAGETQYF.

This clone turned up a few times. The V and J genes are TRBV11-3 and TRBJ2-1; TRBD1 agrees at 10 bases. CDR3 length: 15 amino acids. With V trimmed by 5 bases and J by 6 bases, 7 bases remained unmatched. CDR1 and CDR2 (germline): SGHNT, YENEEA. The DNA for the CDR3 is TGTGCCAGCAGCAACCAAGGACAGGGGGGCAATGAGCAGTTCTTC. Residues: CASSNQGQGGNEQFF.

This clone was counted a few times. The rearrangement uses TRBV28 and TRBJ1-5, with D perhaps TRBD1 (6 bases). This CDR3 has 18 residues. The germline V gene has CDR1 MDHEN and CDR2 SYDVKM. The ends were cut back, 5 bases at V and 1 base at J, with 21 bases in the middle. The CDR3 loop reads CASSPRGGGALSNQPQHF. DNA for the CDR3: TGTGCCAGCAGTCCCCGTGGGGGGGGCGCGTTGAGCAATCAGCCCCAGCATTTT.

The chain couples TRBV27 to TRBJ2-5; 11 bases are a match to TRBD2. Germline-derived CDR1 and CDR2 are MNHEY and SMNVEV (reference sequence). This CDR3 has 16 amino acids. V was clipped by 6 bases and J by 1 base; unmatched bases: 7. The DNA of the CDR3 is TGTGCCAGCAGACGGATGGGACTAGCGGCCCAAGAGACCCAGTACTTC. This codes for CASRRMGLAAQETQYF.